The rows below give T cell receptor beta chains drawn from one sample of a study of control samples from healthy donors and cancer patients. Some clones are missing from TCRdb's copy, which holds only in-frame ones; the method was immunoSEQ multiplex PCR. The table shows around 71,000 clones, with approximately 90% occurring only once. The material sequenced was PBMCs. The origin of the receptors is a woman aged 45-60 years with colorectal cancer. CDR3s include the opening cysteine and the closing phenylalanine or tryptophan. Each record gives: V gene, D gene, J gene, CDR3 protein. A D gene is named only where the DNA matches it firmly.

TRBV25-1,.,TRBJ1-1,CASSEAREAFF
TRBV5-1,.,TRBJ2-3,CASSGGTDTQYF
TRBV6-1,.,TRBJ1-4,CASSDSGVEEKLFF
TRBV3-1/TRBV3-2,.,TRBJ2-6,CASSQSGVSGANVLTF
TRBV5-4,.,TRBJ1-1,CASSLKKGLNTEAFF
TRBV28,.,TRBJ2-5,CASRASARETQYF
TRBV11-2,TRBD2,TRBJ2-3,CASSLDLAGAVDTQYF
TRBV7-7,.,TRBJ2-5,CASSLGPGETQYF
TRBV5-1,.,TRBJ1-2,CASSPDASGYGYTF
TRBV5-1,.,TRBJ2-7,CASSLGTGYEQYF
TRBV27,TRBD1,TRBJ1-1,CASSKDRPRATEAFF
TRBV6-1,.,TRBJ1-2,CASSEAPYGYTF
TRBV10-2,.,TRBJ1-1,CASSGQGARNTEAFF
TRBV24-1,TRBD2,TRBJ2-1,CATSDPGLAGGNKQFF
TRBV19,.,TRBJ2-3,CASSIFGQARRGDTQYF
TRBV11-2,.,TRBJ1-1,CASSSQQGGGTEAFF